What follows is one T cell receptor beta chain and its context. The CDR3 regions of TCR beta were amplified from RNA transcripts. First-round RT-PCR targeting the TCR CDR3 was performed with the HTBI primer set. MiXCR was run by TCRdb on the multiplex PCR reads, yielding one entry per CDR3 protein. The profile shows hundreds of thousands of distinct CDR3 sequences, roughly a third of them singletons. This specimen comes from a study of T cells in Graves' hyperthyroidism and ophthalmopathy. Trimming left V 5 bases short and J 11 bases short, with 24 bases between. Germline V CDR1 and CDR2: ENHRY, SYGVKD. This CDR3 has 15 amino acids. The study enrolled patients aged 18 to 65 with newly diagnosed hyperthyroidism of under 2 months' duration. Fresh peripheral blood, around 9.2 ml of it, supplied the PBMCs.

Sequenced material: blood. The TCR sequence derives from a woman aged 40 to 50 with Graves' hyperthyroidism. V usage is TRBV10-3 and J usage is TRBJ1-1; possible D gene TRBD1, 6 bases. The CDR3 coding sequence is TGTGCCATCAGTTTACGGCCCGCCGACAGGTTAATCGCTTTCTTT. Translation gives CAISLRPADRLIAFF.